Presented here are 26 T cell receptor beta chains from one specimen sequenced in a study of long-term antiretroviral therapy in people with HIV. The authors ran the immunoSEQ assay, v3.0, at survey level. Data came from immunoSEQ multiplex PCR; TCRdb stores just in-frame clones and leaves some out. This sample yields 30,000 to 45,000 clones, of which approximately 80% are seen a single time; roughly 5.8% belongs to the top ten. Here the sequenced sample was unsorted PBMCs, taken 3.4 years after starting antiretroviral therapy. The source is a man aged 30 to 45 with HIV.

The V gene is TRBV27, the J gene TRBJ2-3, with TRBD1 as a possible D gene (6 bases). Germline loops: CDR1 MNHEY, CDR2 SMNVEV (reference sequence). V lost 5 bases and J 2 bases, leaving 17 bases between the germline ends. CDR3 length: 16 amino acids. This chain's CDR3 is CASSPGSGHYTDTQYF. CDR3 DNA sequence: TGTGCCAGCAGTCCAGGTTCGGGACACTACACAGATACGCAGTATTTT.

In this sample, this clone turned up a few times. The V gene is TRBV28, the J gene TRBJ1-5; D remains unclear. The CDR3 spans 12 residues. The ends were cut back, 2 bases at V and 3 bases at J, with 2 bases in the middle. Looked up from germline, CDR1 is MDHEN and CDR2 is SYDVKM. The CDR3 is CASSLLNQPQHF. CDR3 DNA sequence: TGTGCCAGCAGTTTACTCAATCAGCCCCAGCATTTT.

This clone ranks as large (0.1 to 1%). The sample holds other DNA sequences that translate to the same CDR3. The chain couples TRBV28 to TRBJ2-7; D unclear. The V end lost 7 bases, the J end lost 4 bases, and 14 bases lay between the germline ends. Germline V lookup: CDR1 MDHEN, CDR2 SYDVKM. There are 13 residues in the CDR3. The DNA for the CDR3 is TGTGCCAGCACTCCCGGCGACAAATACGAGCAGTACTTC. As protein: CASTPGDKYEQYF.

This chain links TRBV5-1 with TRBJ2-7; tentatively, D is TRBD2 (6 bases). This CDR3 comprises 15 residues. CDR1 and CDR2 from the germline V gene are SGHRS and YFSETQ. Trimming stripped 0 bases from V and 6 bases from J, with 16 bases between. This CDR3 reads CASSLGEAGNSEQYF. CDR3 in DNA: TGCGCCAGCAGCTTGGGGGAGGCCGGTAATAGCGAGCAGTACTTC.

This clone has just a few counts. One junction end does not reproduce the germline sequence, and a read error may be involved. V gene TRBV19 combines with J gene TRBJ1-5, with D perhaps matching TRBD1 (6 bases). CDR3 length: 12 residues. The V gene's germline CDR1 is LNHDA and CDR2 SQIVND (reference sequence). The CDR3 DNA reads TGTGCCAGTACCTCCCTCGGGGGGGCGAGGTATTTT. It translates to CASTSLGGARYF. Looking up the rest from reference TRBV19 and TRBJ1-5 gives the full variable domain: DGGITQSPKYLFRKEGQNVTLSCEQNLNHDAMYWYRQDPGQGLRLIYYSQIVNDFQKGDIAEGYSVSREKKESFPLTVTSAQKNPTAFYLCASTSLGGARYFGDGTRLSIL.

This chain uses TRBV28 with TRBJ1-5, with 7 positions matching TRBD1. Trimming at V came to 6 bases and at J to 2 bases, leaving 4 bases not matched to a gene. CDR3 length: 14 amino acids. Germline V gene data show CDR1 as MDHEN and CDR2 as SYDVKM. CDR3 residues: CASRRDRGNQPQHF. The CDR3 DNA reads as TGTGCCAGCAGGCGCGACAGGGGCAATCAGCCCCAGCATTTT.

The rearrangement joins TRBV5-1 to TRBJ1-1; no definite D call. Germline CDR1 SGHRS, CDR2 YFSETQ. Trimming took off 0 bases at V and 4 bases at J, with 4 bases between the two ends. This CDR3 comprises 12 residues. CDR3 sequence (DNA): TGCGCCAGCAGCTTGGAGAGCACTGAAGCTTTCTTT. Its protein product is CASSLESTEAFF.

The chain carries TRBV7-9 and TRBJ2-1; perhaps D is TRBD1 or TRBD2 (6 bases each). CDR1 is SEHNR and CDR2 is FQNEAQ in the germline V gene (reference sequence). Trimming shortened V by 6 bases and J by 8 bases, and 20 bases separated the two germline ends. The CDR3 is made up of 15 amino acids. The CDR3 bases are TGTGCCAGCAGTCCGGACAGCGGGTATATCTATGAGCAGTTCTTC. It yields the protein CASSPDSGYIYEQFF.

The chain couples TRBV5-8 to TRBJ2-7, with D possibly matching TRBD1 (6 bases). This CDR3 has 14 amino acids. Germline V CDR1 and CDR2: SGHTS, YDEGEE. The V and J ends lost 4 bases and 0 bases respectively, with 11 bases between them. CDR3 coding DNA: TGTGCCAGCAGCCTAACAGGGAGCTCCTACGAGCAGTACTTC. Translating it yields CASSLTGSSYEQYF.

The chain is built from TRBV28 and TRBJ1-1, with no clear D. The CDR3 is made up of 12 amino acids. Germline V gene data show CDR1 as MDHEN and CDR2 as SYDVKM. V was pared by 6 bases and J by 2 bases, with 7 bases between. DNA for the CDR3: TGTGCCAGCAGCGGGATTAACACTGAAGCTTTCTTT. It yields the protein CASSGINTEAFF. The full variable domain, with the rest looked up from reference TRBV28 and TRBJ1-1, is DVKVTQSSRYLVKRTGEKVFLECVQDMDHENMFWYRQDPGLGLRLIYFSYDVKMKEKGDIPEGYSVSREKKERFSLILESASTNQTSMYLCASSGINTEAFFGQGTRLTVV.

The chain joins TRBV5-4 to TRBJ2-7; D call uncertain. Germline CDR1 reads SGHNT; CDR2 reads YYREEE (reference sequence). CDR3 length equals 14 residues. The V end lost 0 bases, the J end lost 3 bases, and 10 bases lay between the germline ends. CDR3 sequence: CASSLVPGVYEQYF. In DNA form, the CDR3 reads TGTGCCAGCAGCTTGGTCCCAGGAGTCTACGAGCAGTACTTC.

Only a few counts were recorded for this clone. V is TRBV6-6 and J is TRBJ2-2; D gene uncertain. Between the trimmed V and J ends, which lost 5 bases and 7 bases, there was a span of 8 bases. Germline V gene data show CDR1 as MNHNY and CDR2 as SVGAGI (reference sequence). This CDR3 region has 12 residues. The CDR3 DNA reads as TGTGCCAGCAGTCAAGGGTTCGGGGAGCTGTTTTTT. This translates into CASSQGFGELFF.

This chain joins TRBV6-5 and TRBJ1-2; 9 nucleotides agree with TRBD1. The CDR3 sequence is 15 residues long. Germline V gene sequence: CDR1 MNHEY, CDR2 SVGAGI. The trim removed 1 base at V and 2 bases at J, leaving 2 bases unmatched. CDR3 amino acids: CASSYLGQGNYGYTF. Written as DNA, the CDR3 is TGTGCCAGCAGTTACTTGGGACAGGGAAACTATGGCTACACCTTC.

The gene calls are TRBV9 and TRBJ2-2; D not resolved. CDR3 length equals 12 residues. V was shortened by 1 base and J by 7 bases, with 5 bases between the two germline ends. Per the germline V gene, CDR1 is SGDLS and CDR2 is YYNGEE. CDR3 in DNA: TGTGCCAGCAGCGTAAGTGACGGGGAGCTGTTTTTT. It specifies CASSVSDGELFF. The full variable domain, with the rest looked up from reference TRBV9 and TRBJ2-2, is DSGVTQTPKHLITATGQRVTLRCSPRSGDLSVYWYQQSLDQGLQFLIQYYNGEERAKGNILERFSAQQFPDLHSELNLSSLELGDSALYFCASSVSDGELFFGEGSRLTVL.

This clone was observed a handful of times. The chain couples TRBV6-5 to TRBJ2-2; TRBD2 aligns across 7 bases. V lost 4 bases, J lost 7 bases, and 3 bases stayed unmatched. In germline, CDR1 is MNHEY, CDR2 SVGAGI. The CDR3 extends over 13 amino acids. As DNA, the CDR3 is TGTGCCAGCAGTTCTCCGGGAGGCGGGGAGCTGTTTTTT. Amino acid sequence: CASSSPGGGELFF.

The chain joins TRBV5-4 to TRBJ1-2, with D uncertain. The CDR3 extends over 11 amino acids. Trimming removed 5 bases from V and 0 bases from J, with 2 bases in between. Germline assignment: CDR1 SGHNT and CDR2 YYREEE (reference sequence). CDR3 DNA sequence: TGTGCCAGCAGTTCTAACTATGGCTACACCTTC. Its translation: CASSSNYGYTF. The complete variable domain, with remaining parts taken from reference TRBV5-4 and TRBJ1-2, reads ETGVTQSPTHLIKTRGQQVTLRCSSQSGHNTVSWYQQALGQGPQFIFQYYREEENGRGNFPPRFSGLQFPNYSSELNVNALELDDSALYLCASSSNYGYTFGSGTRLTVV.

The rearrangement joins TRBV19 to TRBJ2-3; D is unclear. The germline gives CDR1 LNHDA, CDR2 SQIVND (reference sequence). With 3 bases removed from V and 0 bases from J, the gap between germline ends came to 10 bases. The CDR3 contains 15 residues. DNA for the CDR3: TGTGCCAGTAGTATGCAAGCCCTTAGCACAGATACGCAGTATTTT. It translates to CASSMQALSTDTQYF. The full variable domain, rest sourced from reference TRBV19 and TRBJ2-3, is DGGITQSPKYLFRKEGQNVTLSCEQNLNHDAMYWYRQDPGQGLRLIYYSQIVNDFQKGDIAEGYSVSREKKESFPLTVTSAQKNPTAFYLCASSMQALSTDTQYFGPGTRLTVL.

This chain joins TRBV7-2 and TRBJ2-2; TRBD2 matches at 15 bases. The trim removed 5 bases at V and 5 bases at J, leaving 6 bases unmatched. This CDR3 contains 17 residues. The germline V gene encodes CDR1 SGHTA and CDR2 FQGNSA. CDR3 sequence reads: CASSPGLAGGVTGELFF. The CDR3 DNA is TGTGCCAGCAGCCCGGGACTAGCGGGAGGTGTGACCGGGGAGCTGTTTTTT.

With respect to this clone: Within the sample, other DNA sequences also encode this same CDR3. The genes are TRBV18 and TRBJ1-2, with a tentative D call TRBD1 (6 bases). V lost 3 bases to trimming and J lost 6 bases, with 14 bases between them. The CDR3 loop spans 14 amino acids. Germline V lookup: CDR1 KGHSH, CDR2 LQKENI. The CDR3 DNA reads as TGTGCCAGCTCACCGACAGGTCCCGGGGATGGCTACACCTTC. Amino acids: CASSPTGPGDGYTF.

The chain couples TRBV10-3 to TRBJ1-1; 7 nucleotides match TRBD1. The CDR3 extends over 16 amino acids. V trimming: 4 bases; J trimming: 0 bases; junction bases outside the gene matches: 8. Germline CDR1 is ENHRY and CDR2 is SYGVKD. CDR3 protein: CAISGVGGRMNTEAFF. The DNA of the CDR3 is TGTGCCATCAGTGGGGTAGGGGGCCGGATGAACACTGAAGCTTTCTTT.

This clone has just one count. This rearrangement joins TRBV7-9 to TRBJ2-7; no firm D call. The germline gives CDR1 SEHNR, CDR2 FQNEAQ (reference sequence). CDR3 length equals 15 residues. Trimming cost V 5 bases and J 4 bases, with 18 bases left between them. Here the CDR3 DNA reads TGTGCCAGCAGCCCACCGACCGTACCGGCATACGAGCAGTACTTC. Protein: CASSPPTVPAYEQYF.

This clone turned up a few times. The chain uses TRBV18 and TRBJ1-2; no clear D gene. Trimming took 2 bases from V and 0 from J, leaving 10 bases between them. Germline V gives CDR1 KGHSH, CDR2 LQKENI. The length of the CDR3 is 15 residues. In DNA, the CDR3 is TGTGCCAGCTCACCATCCGGGGATACTAACTATGGCTACACCTTC. Encoded protein: CASSPSGDTNYGYTF. Using reference TRBV18 and TRBJ1-2 for the parts outside the CDR3, the full variable domain is NAGVMQNPRHLVRRRGQEARLRCSPMKGHSHVYWYRQLPEEGLKFMVYLQKENIIDESGMPKERFSAEFPKEGPSILRIQQVVRGDSAAYFCASSPSGDTNYGYTFGSGTRLTVV.

In this sample, this clone turned up once. The chain joins TRBV7-2 to TRBJ2-1; D not certain. V was trimmed by 2 bases and J by 4 bases, leaving 3 bases between them. Germline CDR1 SGHTA, CDR2 FQGNSA. The CDR3 totals 12 residues. The CDR3 DNA is TGTGCCAGCAGCTTACGATACAATGAGCAGTTCTTC. It yields the protein CASSLRYNEQFF.

This clone turned up a few times. CDR3 amino acids: CASSLPRTDNEQFF. CDR3 sequence (DNA): TGCGCCAGCAGCTTGCCCCGGACAGACAATGAGCAGTTCTTC. V gene TRBV5-1 combines with J gene TRBJ2-1, with D maybe TRBD1 (6 bases). The V end lost 1 base, the J end lost 5 bases, and 10 bases lay between the germline ends. The CDR3 has 14 amino acids. Germline V lookup: CDR1 SGHRS, CDR2 YFSETQ.

This clone was observed a few times. The chain joins TRBV7-9 to TRBJ1-1; no firm D call. CDR1 SEHNR and CDR2 FQNEAQ come from the germline V gene (reference sequence). The CDR3 extends over 13 amino acids. V was clipped by 5 bases and J by 4 bases, with 11 bases between them. Here the CDR3 DNA reads TGTGCCAGCAGCCACACGTCTGCCACTGAAGCTTTCTTT. Amino acid sequence: CASSHTSATEAFF. The full variable domain, with the rest looked up from reference TRBV7-9 and TRBJ1-1, is DTGVSQNPRHKITKRGQNVTFRCDPISEHNRLYWYRQTLGQGPEFLTYFQNEAQLEKSRLLSDRFSAERPKGSFSTLEIQRTEQGDSAMYLCASSHTSATEAFFGQGTRLTVV.

This clone was observed a handful of times. This chain links TRBV25-1 with TRBJ2-7; 7 bases map to TRBD2. Per germline, CDR1 MGHDK and CDR2 SYGVNS. The CDR3 is made up of 14 amino acids. The V gene end was trimmed by 7 bases and the J gene end by 7 bases; junction bases not matched to a gene: 13. The CDR3 region has the DNA TGTGCCAGCATTGGGGCGGGAGCGGTTGGGGAGCAGTACTTC. Its protein is CASIGAGAVGEQYF.